Sequencing of this T cell receptor beta chain was carried out in a study of T cell responses to AZD1222 COVID-19 vaccine. For the study at large: Second doses that came at about 4 or about 12 weeks were put together.

CDR1 is SGHNT and CDR2 is YYREEE in the germline V gene (reference sequence). The CDR3 runs 15 residues. The V gene lost 3 bases and the J gene lost 6 bases, with 16 bases spanning the gap. This clone was seen once. The antigen remains unidentified. Sequenced by immunoSEQ multiplex PCR; TCRdb stores in-frame clones only, minus some. The repertoire includes about 130,000 clones, around 87% of them detected once, and more than 9% sits in the top ten. Overall study results and limits: When two AZD1222 doses had been given, Spike-specific TCR breadth and depth rose. The donors showed a predominance of white British ancestry and of females, with possible underestimation of clonal diversity. Every sample of the repertoires postdated the peak T cell response.

The TCR was taken from an adult in good health. This chain connects TRBV5-4 to TRBJ2-1; the D is unclear. This specimen was peripheral blood, taken on day 0 of AZD1222 vaccination. As DNA, the CDR3 is TGTGCCAGCAGCTCCCCCGCGAGTCTGGGCAATGAGCAGTTCTTC. Translation gives CASSSPASLGNEQFF.